This TCR beta chain was obtained from a study of cytomegalovirus exposure and HLA in healthy donors. This clone has a handful of counts. Its antigen is not known. Trimming took 4 bases from V and 6 from J, leaving 16 bases between them. Germline V gives CDR1 GTSNPN, CDR2 SVGIG (reference sequence). The CDR3 runs 13 residues. PCR employed 60 Vbeta and 13 Jbeta primers. Sequencing was performed with immunoSEQ multiplex PCR; in TCRdb, only in-frame clones are kept and a portion is missing. The sample holds under 150,000 clones, 82% seen once. Notes on the study in general: Donor immune exposure was known only as CMV serostatus. The likely origin of a cluster of highly shared sequence variants was a sequencing artifact.

The receptor's source is a woman in her forties or fifties in good health and CMV-seropositive. This rearrangement joins TRBV30 to TRBJ2-7; TRBD2 is a possible D gene (8 bases). Specimen: PBMCs. The CDR3 DNA reads TGTGCCTGGACTTTAGCGGGACAGAGCGAGCAGTACTTC. Amino acids: CAWTLAGQSEQYF.